One and the same sample provided the 22 T cell receptor beta chains below, sequenced in a study of shared clonotypes between healthy human individuals. Using immunoSEQ multiplex PCR, the repertoire was profiled, and TCRdb retains in-frame clones only, with some absent. The repertoire holds roughly 1,500,000 clones, with 95% to 99% as singletons. Sequenced: naive CD4+ T cells sorted from blood. The subset denotes: CD45RA+ positively selected. These receptors all stem from a man aged 25-40 years in good health.

This clone showed up just once. The chain combines TRBV7-9 with TRBJ2-1, with D possibly being TRBD1 (7 bases). Trimming took off 7 bases at V and 9 bases at J, with 19 bases between the two ends. The CDR3 has 14 residues. CDR1 and CDR2 from the germline V gene are SEHNR and FQNEAQ (reference sequence). CDR3 nucleotides: TGTGCCAGCAACAGGGGAGGAATACAGGGTGAGCAGTTCTTC. Encoded protein: CASNRGGIQGEQFF.

This chain uses TRBV5-1 with TRBJ2-5; D ambiguous. The V gene lost 1 base and the J gene lost 5 bases, with 9 bases spanning the gap. The V gene's germline CDR1 is SGHRS and CDR2 YFSETQ. The CDR3 spans 13 residues. The CDR3 protein is CASSLYGRETQYF. The CDR3 coding sequence is TGCGCCAGCAGCTTGTATGGTCGGGAGACCCAGTACTTC.

This chain joins TRBV9 and TRBJ2-5; a possible D gene is TRBD2 (6 bases). Trimming stripped 0 bases from V and 5 bases from J, with 14 bases between. The CDR3 extends over 15 amino acids. Looked up from germline, CDR1 is SGDLS and CDR2 is YYNGEE. CDR3 in DNA: TGTGCCAGCAGCGTAGCTCTGGGGGGATGGGAGACCCAGTACTTC. Encoded protein: CASSVALGGWETQYF.

Comments on this clone: The same CDR3 is also encoded by other DNA sequences in this sample. The chain recombines TRBV5-1 with TRBJ2-1; 9 positions agree with TRBD2. Germline CDR1 and CDR2: SGHRS and YFSETQ. Trimming took 0 bases from V and 3 from J; bases not matched to a gene: 4. The CDR3 is made up of 16 amino acids. The CDR3 reads CASSLGLADIYNEQFF. CDR3 in DNA: TGCGCCAGCAGCTTGGGACTAGCGGATATCTACAATGAGCAGTTCTTC.

This sequence joins TRBV1 and TRBJ2-7; the table's D call, TRBD1, was not checked against the DNA. TRBV1 is recorded as a pseudogene. This CDR3 has 17 amino acids. The CDR3 coding sequence is TGCACCAGCAGCACGAGTTTCCGGGACAGGGGACACTACGAGCAGTACTTC. It yields the protein CTSSTSFRDRGHYEQYF.

The CDR3 protein is CASSPGGLGNTIYF. The CDR3 coding sequence is TGCGCCAGCAGCCCAGGAGGGTTGGGAAACACCATATATTTT. This sequence joins TRBV5-1 and TRBJ1-3; the D is unclear. Germline loops: CDR1 SGHRS, CDR2 YFSETQ. The length of the CDR3 is 14 residues. With 4 bases removed from V and 4 bases from J, the gap between germline ends came to 12 bases.

The chain joins TRBV28 to TRBJ2-2; D is tentatively TRBD1 or TRBD2 (5 bases each). The CDR3 contains 15 residues. CDR1 is MDHEN and CDR2 is SYDVKM in the germline V gene. Trimming removed 5 bases from V and 14 bases from J, with 24 bases in between. CDR3 bases: TGTGCCAGCAGTCGGGGAGAGGGACGGGTGGCCCCACTGTTTTTT. Protein product: CASSRGEGRVAPLFF. Full variable domain (missing parts from reference TRBV28 and TRBJ2-2): DVKVTQSSRYLVKRTGEKVFLECVQDMDHENMFWYRQDPGLGLRLIYFSYDVKMKEKGDIPEGYSVSREKKERFSLILESASTNQTSMYLCASSRGEGRVAPLFFGEGSRLTVL.

A word on this clone: Other DNA sequences in the sample encode the same CDR3. The chain is built from TRBV7-9 and TRBJ2-7, with a possible D match to TRBD2 (5 bases). Germline assignment: CDR1 SEHNR and CDR2 FQNEAQ (reference sequence). With 1 base removed from V and 5 bases from J, the gap between germline ends came to 9 bases. The CDR3 is 13 residues long. The CDR3 protein is CASSLVGGDEQYF. Here the CDR3 DNA reads TGTGCCAGCAGCTTAGTCGGAGGTGACGAGCAGTACTTC.

This clone was seen only once. The CDR3 DNA sequence: TGCGCCAGCAGCCACCCCGGGGGGCGCGGTGAAGCTTTCTTT. It translates to CASSHPGGRGEAFF. The chain has TRBV4-1 and TRBJ1-1; D perhaps matches TRBD1 (6 bases). The CDR3 covers 14 residues. V lost 3 bases to trimming and J lost 7 bases, with 15 bases between them. Germline assignment: CDR1 MGHRA and CDR2 YSYEKL.

This sequence joins TRBV5-4 and TRBJ2-7; the D gene is possibly TRBD2 (6 bases). V was trimmed by 0 bases and J by 2 bases, leaving 12 bases between them. The CDR3 is made up of 15 amino acids. In germline, CDR1 is SGHNT, CDR2 YYREEE (reference sequence). The CDR3 is CASSLAPRGAYEQYF. CDR3 bases: TGTGCCAGCAGCTTGGCCCCGCGGGGTGCCTACGAGCAGTACTTC.

This clone was detected only once. Other nucleotide sequences in the sample specify the same CDR3. V gene TRBV10-3 combines with J gene TRBJ2-7; possibly TRBD1 for D (6 bases). Germline lookup yields CDR1 ENHRY and CDR2 SYGVKD. The CDR3 runs to 12 residues. V lost 8 bases to trimming and J lost 0 bases, with 8 bases between them. CDR3 in DNA: TGTGCCATCCGGGACAACTCCTACGAGCAGTACTTC. This encodes CAIRDNSYEQYF.

The V call is TRBV29-1, the J call TRBJ1-2, with 7 bases aligning to TRBD1. Germline trimming cut 2 bases from V and 2 bases from J; bases unmatched to any gene: 5. From germline, CDR1 is SQVTM and CDR2 ANQGSEA. The CDR3 has 14 residues. CDR3 protein: CSVERQGGNYGYTF. The CDR3 DNA follows: TGCAGCGTTGAAAGACAGGGAGGCAACTATGGCTACACCTTC.

The CDR3 loop reads CASSQPSRSGYEQYF. Written as DNA, the CDR3 is TGTGCCAGCAGCCAGCCGTCCCGGAGTGGCTACGAGCAGTACTTC. The J gene is TRBJ2-7, the V gene TRBV11-2; D not resolved. CDR3 size: 15 residues. V gave up 5 bases and J gave up 3 bases, with 17 bases separating them. Germline assignment: CDR1 SGHAT and CDR2 FQNNGV.

The CDR3: CASSLDSGPSYEQYF. The CDR3 DNA is TGTGCCAGCAGCTTAGATAGCGGGCCTTCCTACGAGCAGTACTTC. The chain carries TRBV11-2 and TRBJ2-7, with 7 positions matching TRBD2. Germline-derived CDR1 and CDR2 are SGHAT and FQNNGV. The CDR3 has 15 amino acids. Germline trimming cut 0 bases from V and 1 base from J; bases unmatched to any gene: 3.

This chain joins TRBV15 and TRBJ2-4, with a possible D match to TRBD1 (5 bases). The CDR3 totals 16 residues. Trimming removed 1 base at V and 6 bases at J, with 16 bases between. From germline, CDR1 is LNHNV and CDR2 YYDKDF (reference sequence). In DNA, the CDR3 is TGTGCCACCAGCAGAGGGGTGGTGACAGCCCTAAACATTCAGTACTTC. Residues: CATSRGVVTALNIQYF.

The chain is built from TRBV27 and TRBJ1-5; 11 bases are shared with TRBD1. The ends lost 4 bases at V and 7 bases at J; junction bases unmatched: 9. The CDR3 loop spans 16 amino acids. Looked up from germline, CDR1 is MNHEY and CDR2 is SMNVEV (reference sequence). The CDR3 nucleotides are TGTGCCAGCAGTTCATACGGGACAGGGGGAATCCAGCCCCAGCATTTT. As protein: CASSSYGTGGIQPQHF.

The V call is TRBV7-8, the J call TRBJ1-1; D is uncertain. V was trimmed by 1 base and J by 5 bases, leaving 11 bases between them. In germline, CDR1 is SGHVS, CDR2 FQNEAQ. This CDR3 is 14 amino acids long. The CDR3 reads CASSLDRWLTEAFF. DNA of the CDR3: TGTGCCAGCAGCTTAGATCGTTGGTTGACTGAAGCTTTCTTT.

This chain joins TRBV7-9 and TRBJ2-6; D is possibly TRBD1 (6 bases). The CDR3 sequence is 18 residues long. Per the germline V gene, CDR1 is SEHNR and CDR2 is FQNEAQ (reference sequence). The V end lost 4 bases, the J end lost 4 bases, and 20 bases lay between the germline ends. CDR3: CASSSRSRGGAGANVLTF. The CDR3 nucleotides are TGTGCCAGCAGCTCGCGGAGCAGGGGCGGAGCGGGGGCCAACGTCCTGACTTTC.

The V call is TRBV5-1, the J call TRBJ2-1; tentative D call: TRBD1 (5 bases). V gave up 4 bases and J gave up 2 bases, with 25 bases separating them. The CDR3 is 19 residues long. The V gene's germline CDR1 is SGHRS and CDR2 YFSETQ. In nucleotides, the CDR3 is TGCGCCAGCAGCCGGACGTTCGTAAGTGCAGGGTTCCCCTACAATGAGCAGTTCTTC. Translation gives CASSRTFVSAGFPYNEQFF. The full variable domain, completed using reference TRBV5-1 and TRBJ2-1, is KAGVTQTPRYLIKTRGQQVTLSCSPISGHRSVSWYQQTPGQGLQFLFEYFSETQRNKGNFPGRFSGRQFSNSRSEMNVSTLELGDSALYLCASSRTFVSAGFPYNEQFFGPGTRLTVL.

This clone was seen once. The genes are TRBV5-4 and TRBJ2-1; no reliable D call. The CDR3 sequence is 14 residues long. With 0 bases removed from V and 6 bases from J, the gap between germline ends came to 10 bases. Germline V gene lookup returns CDR1 SGHNT and CDR2 YYREEE (reference sequence). For the CDR3, the DNA is TGTGCCAGCAGCTTGGGGTCTTACGTCAATGAGCAGTTCTTC. Its translation: CASSLGSYVNEQFF.

With respect to this clone: The same CDR3 arises from other DNA sequences in this sample as well. The chain has TRBV15 and TRBJ2-5; D gene uncertain. Germline V lookup: CDR1 LNHNV, CDR2 YYDKDF (reference sequence). The V end was cut by 3 bases, the J end by 2 bases, with 4 bases between. This CDR3 spans 12 amino acids. The CDR3 protein is CATSRPQETQYF. The CDR3, as DNA: TGTGCCACCAGCAGGCCACAAGAGACCCAGTACTTC.

The CDR3 DNA is TGCGCCAGCAGCCCTTCGGGACTAGCGGCTAGCACAGATACGCAGTATTTT. This gives the protein CASSPSGLAASTDTQYF. V and J are TRBV5-1 and TRBJ2-3, with 11 bases lining up with TRBD2. The ends lost 4 bases at V and 0 bases at J; junction bases unmatched: 7. This CDR3 has 17 amino acids. The germline gives CDR1 SGHRS, CDR2 YFSETQ.